These 20 T cell receptor beta chains originate from one sample sequenced in a study of shared clonotypes between healthy human individuals. TCRdb's copy holds only in-frame clones and misses some; the assay was immunoSEQ multiplex PCR. The sample yields hundreds of thousands of clones, about 95% seen once. Naive CD8 cells, CD45RO-negative and positively selected for CCR7, excluded terminally differentiated effector memory CD45RA+ cells. The specimen sequenced was naive CD8+ T cells sorted from blood. These receptors came from a woman aged 25 to 39 in good health.

The rearrangement uses TRBV11-1 and TRBJ2-7; possibly TRBD1 for D (6 bases). Trimming removed 6 bases at V and 6 bases at J, with 12 bases between. Germline values: CDR1 SGHAT, CDR2 FQDESV (reference sequence). The CDR3 extends over 12 amino acids. CDR3 nucleotides: TGTGCCAGCAGTCACACAGGGACCGAGCAGTACTTC. Translating gives CASSHTGTEQYF.

The chain employs TRBV6-1 and TRBJ2-1; D possibly uses TRBD1 or TRBD2 (5 bases each). CDR3 length equals 17 residues. The V end lost 3 bases, the J end lost 0 bases, and 15 bases lay between the germline ends. Germline V gene lookup returns CDR1 MNHNS and CDR2 SASEGT. CDR3 DNA sequence: TGTGCCAGCAGTGATCCCCGGGACGAGAGCTCCTACAATGAGCAGTTCTTC. Encoded protein: CASSDPRDESSYNEQFF.

CDR3 in amino acids: CASSPRWDNIDTQYF. The CDR3 DNA reads as TGTGCCAGCAGTCCTCGGTGGGATAACATTGATACGCAGTATTTT. The V and J genes are TRBV28 and TRBJ2-3; D is ambiguous. CDR3 length: 15 amino acids. The V gene lost 5 bases and the J gene lost 6 bases, with 18 bases spanning the gap. Germline loops: CDR1 MDHEN, CDR2 SYDVKM.

CDR3 nucleotide sequence: TGTGCCAGCAGCTTCGGGGGACAGGCTCGAAACTATGGCTACACCTTC. It translates to CASSFGGQARNYGYTF. The genes are TRBV11-2 and TRBJ1-2; 8 nucleotides line up with TRBD1. The CDR3 totals 16 residues. V lost 3 bases to trimming and J lost 2 bases; unmatched junction nucleotides: 8. CDR1 and CDR2 from the germline V gene are SGHAT and FQNNGV.

This clone was seen just once. The chain joins TRBV9 to TRBJ2-1; D is perhaps TRBD2 (7 bases). The CDR3 runs 14 residues. Trimming cost V 3 bases and J 9 bases, with 16 bases left between them. Germline CDR1 reads SGDLS; CDR2 reads YYNGEE. In nucleotides, the CDR3 is TGTGCCAGCAGCGGAGGACGGGGGGCCGGTGAGCAGTTCTTC. Residues: CASSGGRGAGEQFF. The whole variable domain, filled in from reference TRBV9 and TRBJ2-1, reads DSGVTQTPKHLITATGQRVTLRCSPRSGDLSVYWYQQSLDQGLQFLIQYYNGEERAKGNILERFSAQQFPDLHSELNLSSLELGDSALYFCASSGGRGAGEQFFGPGTRLTVL.

The J gene is TRBJ2-7, the V gene TRBV2, with a weak D call TRBD1 (5 bases). There are 15 residues in the CDR3. V dropped 4 bases and J dropped 1 base, with 14 bases sitting between them. Per germline, CDR1 SNHLY and CDR2 FYNNEI. The CDR3 DNA reads TGTGCCAGCAGTGCCAGTTGGGGCTCTTCCTACGAGCAGTACTTC. It translates to CASSASWGSSYEQYF.

Note on this clone: Other nucleotide sequences from this sample produce the same CDR3. The chain joins TRBV28 to TRBJ2-7, with unresolved D. This CDR3 spans 13 amino acids. CDR1 and CDR2 (germline): MDHEN, SYDVKM. Trimming stripped 6 bases from V and 2 bases from J, with 11 bases between. The chain's CDR3 is CASRESGTYEQYF. In DNA form, the CDR3 reads TGTGCCAGCAGAGAATCAGGAACCTACGAGCAGTACTTC.

The V call is TRBV11-2, the J call TRBJ1-1, with 7 bases aligning to TRBD1. The CDR3 sequence is 16 residues long. The germline V gene has CDR1 SGHAT and CDR2 FQNNGV. With V trimmed by 7 bases and J by 0 bases, 11 bases remained unmatched. DNA of the CDR3: TGTGCCAGCAAGCACCGGACAGGAGCCTTGAACACTGAAGCTTTCTTT. This gives the protein CASKHRTGALNTEAFF.

The sample holds one count of this clone. This chain connects TRBV27 to TRBJ1-5; possibly TRBD1 for D (6 bases). Between the trimmed V and J ends, which lost 2 bases and 6 bases, there was a span of 11 bases. CDR3 length equals 14 residues. The germline CDR1 and CDR2 sequences are MNHEY and SMNVEV (reference sequence). The CDR3, as DNA: TGTGCCAGCAGTTTAAACAGGGCGGGTCAGCCCCAGCATTTT. This codes for CASSLNRAGQPQHF.

V usage is TRBV2 and J usage is TRBJ2-1, with 12 bases fitting TRBD2. Germline CDR1 reads SNHLY; CDR2 reads FYNNEI. This CDR3 is 14 amino acids long. Losses at the gene ends were 6 bases for V and 8 bases for J; bases not matched to a gene: 5. For the CDR3, the DNA is TGTGCCAGCAGGCTAGCGGGAGGGATTTATGAGCAGTTCTTC. Protein: CASRLAGGIYEQFF.

V and J are TRBV28 and TRBJ1-1; D unresolved. The CDR3 is made up of 14 amino acids. Germline CDR1 and CDR2: MDHEN and SYDVKM. With 3 bases removed from V and 0 bases from J, the gap between germline ends came to 8 bases. Written as DNA, the CDR3 is TGTGCCAGCAGTTTCGGGCACTTGAACACTGAAGCTTTCTTT. Its protein is CASSFGHLNTEAFF.

The J gene is TRBJ1-5, the V gene TRBV19; tentatively, D is TRBD1 (6 bases). Germline values: CDR1 LNHDA, CDR2 SQIVND (reference sequence). This CDR3 has 13 residues. Trimming shortened V by 2 bases and J by 6 bases, and 8 bases separated the two germline ends. The CDR3 nucleotides are TGTGCCAGTAGTATAAAGGGGGTTCAGCCCCAGCATTTT. This codes for CASSIKGVQPQHF.

The chain recombines TRBV4-2 with TRBJ2-1; 7 bases map to TRBD2. The V segment lost 0 bases and the J segment 6 bases; nucleotides outside the gene matches: 8. The CDR3 spans 16 residues. Germline V lookup: CDR1 LGHNA, CDR2 YNFKEQ. The DNA for the CDR3 is TGTGCCAGCAGCCAAGACTGGGGGGAGGGCCTCAATGAGCAGTTCTTC. Protein: CASSQDWGEGLNEQFF.

Of note for this clone: The identical CDR3 is also encoded by other nucleotide sequences in the sample. The CDR3 loop reads CASSPVGTDTQYF. The CDR3 DNA reads as TGTGCCAGCAGCCCCGTCGGCACAGATACGCAGTATTTT. The chain recombines TRBV6-5 with TRBJ2-3; D remains unclear. Trimming left V 6 bases short and J 1 base short, with 8 bases between. The CDR3 consists of 13 residues. CDR1 MNHEY and CDR2 SVGAGI come from the germline V gene.

A single count supports this clone. The chain employs TRBV20-1 and TRBJ2-3; D ambiguous. Per the germline V gene, CDR1 is DFQATT and CDR2 is SNEGSKA (reference sequence). This CDR3 has 11 amino acids. Trimming left V 1 base short and J 6 bases short, with 5 bases between. Here the CDR3 reads CSARAQDTQYF. In DNA form, the CDR3 reads TGCAGTGCTAGAGCACAGGATACGCAGTATTTT.

The V call is TRBV10-3, the J call TRBJ2-3; D is undetermined. V gave up 4 bases and J gave up 5 bases, with 4 bases separating them. Germline lookup yields CDR1 ENHRY and CDR2 SYGVKD. This CDR3 region has 11 residues. The CDR3 DNA reads TGTGCCATCAGTGCTGTAGATACGCAGTATTTT. It specifies CAISAVDTQYF.

The gene calls are TRBV5-8 and TRBJ1-1, with 7 positions matching TRBD1. This CDR3 region has 14 residues. Germline loops: CDR1 SGHTS, CDR2 YDEGEE. Trimming removed 4 bases from V and 5 bases from J; junction bases left unmatched: 8. The CDR3 is CASSITGVGTEAFF. DNA of the CDR3: TGTGCCAGCAGCATAACAGGGGTGGGAACTGAAGCTTTCTTT.

The chain joins TRBV27 to TRBJ2-7; TRBD1 matches at 8 bases. The CDR3 consists of 14 residues. Germline lookup yields CDR1 MNHEY and CDR2 SMNVEV (reference sequence). J was trimmed by 2 bases and V by 6 bases; bases with no gene match: 6. CDR3 residues: CASSRTGPTYEQYF. CDR3 DNA: TGTGCCAGCAGCAGGACAGGGCCGACCTACGAGCAGTACTTC.

This chain links TRBV11-2 with TRBJ2-1; the match to TRBD2 covers 13 bases. The ends lost 5 bases at V and 9 bases at J; junction bases unmatched: 13. CDR3 length: 17 residues. Germline loops: CDR1 SGHAT, CDR2 FQNNGV. The CDR3 DNA reads as TGTGCCAGCAGCCGGATCCGTGGACTAGCGGGAGCATCTGAGCAGTTCTTC. This encodes CASSRIRGLAGASEQFF.

V gene TRBV5-4 combines with J gene TRBJ2-7; 7 positions agree with TRBD2. J gave up 1 base and V 0 bases, and 4 bases lay outside the gene matches. The CDR3 covers 15 residues. In germline, CDR1 is SGHNT, CDR2 YYREEE (reference sequence). The CDR3 protein is CASSLGVGGSYEQYF. CDR3 DNA: TGTGCCAGCAGCTTGGGGGTGGGAGGGTCCTACGAGCAGTACTTC.